This T cell receptor beta chain was sequenced in a study of shared clonotypes between healthy human individuals. Whole-study context: Per donor, CD8 memory used one plate, CD8 naive used two, CD4 memory used three and CD4 naive used three. Study findings and constraints: Blood alone was sampled, and tissue repertoires likely differ. Non-shared clonotypes were found to have lower generation probabilities than the clonotypes that were shared by all four of the sorted-subset donors.

Comments on this clone: What it binds is not known.

This table comes from immunoSEQ multiplex PCR, and its TCRdb copy is limited to in-frame clones, with some not included. Of around 2,000,000 clones in the sample, approximately 95% are singletons; the top ten hold roughly 1%. Naive CD8 populations comprised CD45RO-negative cells positively selected for CCR7, excluding terminally differentiated effector memory CD45RA+ cells. In germline, CDR1 is GTSNPN, CDR2 SVGIG (reference sequence). The V end was cut by 2 bases, the J end by 3 bases, with 13 bases between. This CDR3 has 14 amino acids. The source is a man aged 18 to 29 in good health. Sequenced: naive CD8+ T cells sorted from blood. The chain links TRBV30 to TRBJ1-2; weak D call: TRBD1 (5 bases). The CDR3 here is CAWSPPGAHYGYTF. In nucleotides, the CDR3 is TGTGCCTGGAGTCCCCCCGGGGCTCACTATGGCTACACCTTC. Full variable domain (rest looked up from reference TRBV30 and TRBJ1-2): SQTIHQWPATLVQPVGSPLSLECTVEGTSNPNLYWYRQAAGRGLQLLFYSVGIGQISSEVPQNLSASRPQDRQFILSSKKLLLSDSGFYLCAWSPPGAHYGYTFGSGTRLTVV.